These 5 T cell receptor beta chains originate from one sample sequenced in a study of T cells in Graves' hyperthyroidism and ophthalmopathy (dated by TCRdb to about 2019). The library was made by multiplex PCR. The instrument was an Illumina HiSeq 2000. TCR beta CDR3 regions were amplified from RNA transcripts. A first-round RT-PCR of the TCR CDR3 used the HTBI primer set with the Qiagen OneStep RT-PCR kit. TCRdb redid the processing of the public reads, applying fastp at Q25 and MiXCR, and retained in-frame beta chains. Under each unique CDR3 protein, matching rows form one entry showing the most common genes and DNA. The sample table shows 360,000 or so distinct CDR3 sequences, and roughly 19% are seen once. Approximately 4% of the sample comes from the top ten. Sequencing was performed on blood. All receptors derive from a woman under 30 with Graves' hyperthyroidism.

Details on this clonotype: This is likely a read error, given that the CDR3 carries no conserved phenylalanine or tryptophan at its end. V is TRBV6-5 and J is TRBJ1-2; 8 bases match TRBD1. Germline-derived CDR1 and CDR2 are MNHEY and SVGAGI. The CDR3 runs 13 residues. Trimming cost V 6 bases and J 7 bases; bases outside gene matches: 7. The CDR3 DNA follows: TGTGCCAGCAGCTACGCAACAGGGGGTGGCTACACCTGC. Its protein is CASSYATGGGYTC.

This clonotype was counted ten times or more. The chain recombines TRBV6-1 with TRBJ2-4; tentative D call: TRBD2 (5 bases). Germline V gene sequence: CDR1 MNHNS, CDR2 SASEGT. CDR3 size: 14 residues. The V and J ends lost 0 bases and 3 bases respectively, with 6 bases between them. The CDR3 nucleotides read TGTGCCAGCAGTGAAGCAGGAGGCAAAAACATTCAGTACTTC. This encodes CASSEAGGKNIQYF.

V gene TRBV6-2 or TRBV6-3 combines with J gene TRBJ2-4; weak D call: TRBD2 (6 bases). Per the germline V gene, CDR1 is MNHEY and CDR2 is SVGEGT. Trimming pared 6 bases from V and 7 bases from J, leaving 16 bases between. This CDR3 contains 14 residues. The CDR3, as DNA: TGTGCCAGCAGCACTACAGCGGGTGCGAACATTCAGTACTTC. Translation gives CASSTTAGANIQYF.

This clonotype was seen at least ten times. The J gene is TRBJ2-5, the V gene TRBV29-1; D is perhaps TRBD2 (6 bases). Germline CDR1 SQVTM, CDR2 ANQGSEA. The germline V and J ends were trimmed by 0 bases and 0 bases, with 17 bases remaining between them. This CDR3 has 17 amino acids. The DNA for the CDR3 is TGCAGCGTTGAAGATACTCAGGAGGGACCGTACCAAGAGACCCAGTACTTC. Protein: CSVEDTQEGPYQETQYF.

This clonotype has just one count. A junction boundary mismatches the germline segment, possibly from a read error. The rearrangement joins TRBV6-4 to TRBJ2-1; TRBD2 matches 9 bases. Per the germline V gene, CDR1 is MRHNA and CDR2 is SNTAGT. The CDR3 is 13 residues long. The CDR3 protein is CASSAGTSNEKFF. The CDR3 DNA reads as TGTGCCAGCAGTGCCGGGACTAGCAATGAGAAGTTCTTC.